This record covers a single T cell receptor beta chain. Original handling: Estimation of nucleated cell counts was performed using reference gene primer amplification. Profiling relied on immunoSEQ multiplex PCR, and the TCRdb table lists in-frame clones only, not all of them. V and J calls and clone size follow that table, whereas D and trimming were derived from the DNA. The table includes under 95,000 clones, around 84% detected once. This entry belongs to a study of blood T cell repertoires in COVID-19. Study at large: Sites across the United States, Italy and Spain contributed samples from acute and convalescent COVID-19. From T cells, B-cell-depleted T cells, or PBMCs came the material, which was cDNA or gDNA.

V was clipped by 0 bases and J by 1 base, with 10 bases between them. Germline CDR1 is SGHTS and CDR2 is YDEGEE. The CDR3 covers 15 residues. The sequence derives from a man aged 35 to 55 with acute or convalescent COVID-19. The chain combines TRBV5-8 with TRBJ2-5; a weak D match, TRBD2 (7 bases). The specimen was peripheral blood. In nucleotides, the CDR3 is TGTGCCAGCAGCTTGGGGGGAGGGGGCCAAGAGACCCAGTACTTC. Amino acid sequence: CASSLGGGGQETQYF.